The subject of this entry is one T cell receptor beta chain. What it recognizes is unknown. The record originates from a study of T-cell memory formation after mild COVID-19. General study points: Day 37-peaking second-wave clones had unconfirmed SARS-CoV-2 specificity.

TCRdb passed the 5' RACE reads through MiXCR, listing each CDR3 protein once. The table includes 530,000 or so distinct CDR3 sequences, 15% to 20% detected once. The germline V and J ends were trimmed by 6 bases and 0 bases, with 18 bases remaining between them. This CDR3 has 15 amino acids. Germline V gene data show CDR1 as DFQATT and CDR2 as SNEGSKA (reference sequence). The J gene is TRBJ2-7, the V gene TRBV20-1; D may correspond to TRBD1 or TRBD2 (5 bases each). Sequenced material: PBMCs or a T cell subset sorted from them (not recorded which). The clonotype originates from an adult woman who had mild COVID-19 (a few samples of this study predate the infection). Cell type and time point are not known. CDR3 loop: CSARTSRDLSYEQYF. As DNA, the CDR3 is TGCAGTGCAAGAACCTCCAGGGACCTCTCCTACGAGCAGTACTTC.